This T cell receptor (beta chain) was obtained from a study of CD8+CD57+ T cells in acquired aplastic anemia. Turning to the study itself: Quantities of DNA derived from sorted CD4+ and CD8+ cells averaged 3.2 ug.

The sequenced patients had an expansion of CD8+CD57+ cells seen by flow cytometry. This clonotype appeared many times. TCR beta VDJ and CDR3 were profiled, and genomic DNA was the template. One entry per CDR3 protein, called by TCRdb with MiXCR from the reads. The sample has approximately 170,000 distinct CDR3 sequences, less than 60% seen once. The clonotype comes from a human donor with aplastic anemia. The specimen sequenced was sorted CD4+, CD8+, or CD8+CD57+ T cells (not recorded which) from PBMCs.

CDR3 in amino acids: CAISRTVYEQYF. The DNA of the CDR3 is TGTGCCATCAGTAGGACAGTTTACGAGCAGTACTTC. V and J are TRBV10-3 and TRBJ2-7, with D maybe TRBD1 (6 bases). Germline CDR1 reads ENHRY; CDR2 reads SYGVKD. V shed 5 bases and J shed 4 bases, with 9 bases lying between them. The CDR3 has 12 amino acids.